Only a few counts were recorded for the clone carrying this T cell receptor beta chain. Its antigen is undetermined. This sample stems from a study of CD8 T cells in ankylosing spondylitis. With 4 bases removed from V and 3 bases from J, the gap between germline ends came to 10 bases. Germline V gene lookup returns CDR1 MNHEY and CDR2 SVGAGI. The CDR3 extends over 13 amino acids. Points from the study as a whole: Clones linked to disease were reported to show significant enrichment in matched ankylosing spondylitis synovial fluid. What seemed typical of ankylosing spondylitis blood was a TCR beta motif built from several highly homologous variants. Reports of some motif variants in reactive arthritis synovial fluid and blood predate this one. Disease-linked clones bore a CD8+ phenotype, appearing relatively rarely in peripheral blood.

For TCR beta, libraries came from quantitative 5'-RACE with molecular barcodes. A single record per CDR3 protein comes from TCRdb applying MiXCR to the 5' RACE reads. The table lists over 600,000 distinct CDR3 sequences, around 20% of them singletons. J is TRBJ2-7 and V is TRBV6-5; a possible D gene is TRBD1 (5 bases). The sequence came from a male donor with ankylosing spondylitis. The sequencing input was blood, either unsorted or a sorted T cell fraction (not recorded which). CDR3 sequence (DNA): TGTGCCAGCAGTTCCAGGGATTTCTACGAGCAGTACTTC. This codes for CASSSRDFYEQYF.